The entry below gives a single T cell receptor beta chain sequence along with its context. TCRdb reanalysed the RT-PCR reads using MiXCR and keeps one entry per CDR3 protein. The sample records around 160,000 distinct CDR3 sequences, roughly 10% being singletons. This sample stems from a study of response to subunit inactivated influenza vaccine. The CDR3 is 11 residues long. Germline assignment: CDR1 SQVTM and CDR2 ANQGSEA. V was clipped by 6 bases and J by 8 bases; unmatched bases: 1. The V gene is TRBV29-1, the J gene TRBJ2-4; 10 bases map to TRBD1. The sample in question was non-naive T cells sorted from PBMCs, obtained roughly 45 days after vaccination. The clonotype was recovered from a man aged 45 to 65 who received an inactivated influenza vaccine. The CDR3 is CSVDRGDIQYF. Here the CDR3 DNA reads TGCAGCGTGGACAGGGGGGACATTCAGTACTTC.